The next 30 T cell receptor beta chains were all read from a single sample in a study of human T cells and chemical hapten exposure. TCRdb ran MiXCR on the RACE reads and lists one entry per CDR3 protein. The sample has roughly 100,000 distinct CDR3 sequences, 30% to 35% seen once; the top ten hold around 2.8%. Time point of the sample: patch test 3, about 24 weeks after DPC sensitization. Specified treatment: therapeutic diphenylcyclopropenone sensitization with weekly scalp DPC. The sequences come from whole blood, collected in connection with sensitization to the hapten diphenylcyclopropenone (DPC). The source of these receptors is a man aged 40-50 years with alopecia areata. Some clones in this sample may be carry-over from other donors' samples.

This chain joins TRBV5-1 and TRBJ2-3; no reliable D call. CDR1 and CDR2 (germline): SGHRS, YFSETQ. V was trimmed by 4 bases and J by 2 bases, leaving 20 bases between them. The length of the CDR3 is 17 residues. The CDR3 nucleotides read TGCGCCAGCAGCCCCATGGGGTCCACCATCAACACAGATACGCAGTATTTT. Encoded protein: CASSPMGSTINTDTQYF.

This clonotype was seen a single time. This chain joins TRBV20-1 and TRBJ2-7, with TRBD2 matching over 12 bases. CDR3 length: 16 amino acids. The junction had 9 bases not matched to a gene; V was cut back by 3 bases and J by 3 bases. The germline CDR1 and CDR2 sequences are DFQATT and SNEGSKA (reference sequence). Written as DNA, the CDR3 is TGCAGTGCTAGCAGACGAGGACTAGCGGGATACTACGAGCAGTACTTC. Protein sequence: CSASRRGLAGYYEQYF.

V and J are TRBV6-2 or TRBV6-3 and TRBJ2-7; 11 positions agree with TRBD2. V shed 8 bases and J 3 bases; nucleotides not matched to a gene: 0. Germline CDR1 MNHEY, CDR2 SVGEGT. This CDR3 spans 12 amino acids. CDR3 sequence reads: CASGLAGYEQYV. The CDR3 bases are TGTGCCAGCGGACTAGCGGGCTACGAGCAGTACGTC.

The chain couples TRBV12-3 or TRBV12-4 to TRBJ1-1; 7 nucleotides match TRBD1. The CDR3 is made up of 13 amino acids. J gave up 5 bases and V 6 bases, and 6 bases lay outside the gene matches. CDR3 sequence (DNA): TGTGCCAGCAGCCGGGACAGCAGTACTGAAGCTTTCTTT. It specifies CASSRDSSTEAFF.

The rearrangement joins TRBV6-5 to TRBJ1-1; D may be TRBD1 (5 bases). From germline, CDR1 is MNHEY and CDR2 SVGAGI. The CDR3 is 16 residues long. With 6 bases removed from V and 0 bases from J, the gap between germline ends came to 17 bases. The CDR3 here is CASRERGRFMNTEAFF. Written as DNA, the CDR3 is TGTGCCAGCAGGGAACGGGGACGATTCATGAACACTGAAGCTTTCTTT.

This clonotype appeared many times. The V and J genes are TRBV12-3 or TRBV12-4 and TRBJ2-7; a possible D gene is TRBD2 (5 bases). V gave up 3 bases and J gave up 7 bases, with 16 bases separating them. This CDR3 has 14 residues. This chain's CDR3 is CASSFGNGMEEQYV. The CDR3 bases are TGTGCCAGCAGTTTTGGTAACGGGATGGAAGAGCAGTACGTC.

J is TRBJ1-1 and V is TRBV29-1, with TRBD1 as a possible D gene (6 bases). The CDR3 runs 15 residues. CDR1 is SQVTM and CDR2 is ANQGSEA in the germline V gene. Trimming removed 0 bases at V and 0 bases at J, with 11 bases between. CDR3 coding DNA: TGCAGCGTTGAAGATAGAGGACAGCTGAACACTGAAGCTTTCTTT. Translating gives CSVEDRGQLNTEAFF.

V and J are TRBV2 and TRBJ2-7; no clear D gene. Trimming left V 2 bases short and J 7 bases short, with 9 bases between. CDR1 SNHLY and CDR2 FYNNEI come from the germline V gene. The CDR3 extends over 12 amino acids. The CDR3 region has the DNA TGTGCCAGCAGTGAAACACCCTGGGAGCAGTACGTC. This codes for CASSETPWEQYV.

V is TRBV5-4 and J is TRBJ2-7; 7 nucleotides agree with TRBD1. Trimming cost V 4 bases and J 2 bases; bases outside gene matches: 9. Per germline, CDR1 SGHNT and CDR2 YYREEE (reference sequence). The length of the CDR3 is 15 residues. The CDR3 DNA follows: TGTGCCAGCAGCCCCAAAGGGGGCCAAGCCTACGAGCAGTACTTC. Protein product: CASSPKGGQAYEQYF.

The chain carries TRBV7-8 and TRBJ2-4; D is ambiguous. The germline V gene has CDR1 SGHVS and CDR2 FQNEAQ. The CDR3 consists of 13 residues. The ends were cut back, 2 bases at V and 9 bases at J, with 11 bases in the middle. The CDR3, as DNA: TGTGCCAGCAGCTTAATAATCATGGGCATTCAGTACTTC. As protein: CASSLIIMGIQYF. Full variable domain (outside the CDR3, taken from reference TRBV7-8 and TRBJ2-4): GAGVSQSPRYKVAKRGQDVALRCDPISGHVSLFWYQQALGQGPEFLTYFQNEAQLDKSGLPSDRFFAERPEGSVSTLKIQRTQQEDSAVYLCASSLIIMGIQYFGAGTRLSVL.

The V and J genes are TRBV7-3 and TRBJ2-7; TRBD1 agrees at 9 bases. The CDR3 has 15 residues. Germline loops: CDR1 SGHTA, CDR2 FQGTGA. Trimming at V came to 4 bases and at J to 3 bases, leaving 7 bases not matched to a gene. In DNA, the CDR3 is TGTGCCAGCAGCTCACAGCCGGGACAGGGCTACGAGCAGTACTTC. Translated, it gives CASSSQPGQGYEQYF.

The table lists this clonotype with a few counts. The chain's CDR3 is CASSQAGQTYNQPQHF. The CDR3 nucleotides are TGTGCCAGCAGCCAAGCGGGACAGACCTACAATCAGCCCCAGCATTTT. This chain uses TRBV3-1 with TRBJ1-5; 7 bases align to TRBD1. The germline V gene encodes CDR1 LGHDT and CDR2 YNNKEL (reference sequence). The CDR3 has 16 amino acids. With V trimmed by 1 base and J by 3 bases, 6 bases remained unmatched.

V is TRBV5-6 and J is TRBJ1-6, with D uncertain. CDR3 length: 14 amino acids. Germline V gives CDR1 SGHDT, CDR2 YYEEEE. Trimming shortened V by 0 bases and J by 7 bases, and 8 bases separated the two germline ends. The CDR3 region is CASSLGKENSPLHF. In DNA, the CDR3 is TGTGCCAGCAGCTTGGGAAAGGAAAATTCACCCCTCCACTTT.

The chain recombines TRBV29-1 with TRBJ1-2; the D gene is possibly TRBD1 (5 bases). Germline CDR1 and CDR2: SQVTM and ANQGSEA. V lost 0 bases and J 4 bases, leaving 9 bases between the germline ends. The CDR3 is 13 amino acids. CDR3 region: CSVEELQVYGYTF. The DNA of the CDR3 is TGCAGCGTTGAAGAGTTACAGGTCTATGGCTACACCTTC.

The rearrangement joins TRBV18 to TRBJ2-3; TRBD2 matches at 7 bases. Germline V lookup: CDR1 KGHSH, CDR2 LQKENI. The ends lost 5 bases at V and 4 bases at J; junction bases unmatched: 12. The CDR3 spans 16 residues. CDR3 region: CASSRRSGTLADTQYF. As DNA, the CDR3 is TGTGCCAGCTCAAGACGGAGCGGGACTTTGGCAGATACGCAGTATTTT.

The V call is TRBV12-3 or TRBV12-4, the J call TRBJ2-7; D assignment may be TRBD1 or TRBD2 (7 bases each). The CDR3 contains 14 residues. Trimming took 3 bases from V and 4 from J, leaving 13 bases between them. As DNA, the CDR3 is TGTGCCAGCAGTTTTTTCAGGGGGGGTTACGAGCAGTACTTC. Residues: CASSFFRGGYEQYF.

This clonotype was counted between two and nine times. The rearrangement joins TRBV4-3 to TRBJ2-5; TRBD2 aligns across 10 bases. This CDR3 contains 16 residues. The V segment lost 1 base and the J segment 1 base; nucleotides outside the gene matches: 3. Germline V lookup: CDR1 LGHNA, CDR2 YSLEER. CDR3: CASSQGTSGSQETQYF. CDR3 DNA sequence: TGCGCCAGCAGCCAAGGGACTAGCGGATCCCAAGAGACCCAGTACTTC.

This chain joins TRBV5-1 and TRBJ2-6, with D perhaps matching TRBD2 (5 bases). The CDR3 has 15 residues. Trimming shortened V by 4 bases and J by 4 bases, and 12 bases separated the two germline ends. The germline CDR1 and CDR2 sequences are SGHRS and YFSETQ. CDR3 nucleotide sequence: TGCGCCAGCAGCCCGGCGGGTTGGGGGGCCAACGTCCTGACTTTC. This codes for CASSPAGWGANVLTF.

This clonotype has more than one count but fewer than ten. CDR3 DNA sequence: TGTGCCAGCACCAGGGGAGGCCCGGATACGCAGTATTTT. Its protein is CASTRGGPDTQYF. This chain connects TRBV27 to TRBJ2-3, with D perhaps being TRBD1 or TRBD2 (6 bases each). Trimming stripped 7 bases from V and 6 bases from J, with 14 bases between. This CDR3 region has 13 residues. CDR1 is MNHEY, CDR2 SMNVEV, per germline (reference sequence).

This clonotype has just a few counts. The chain recombines TRBV5-6 with TRBJ2-3; 12 bases are shared with TRBD2. Germline CDR1 and CDR2: SGHDT and YYEEEE. After removal of 4 bases from V and 4 bases from J, the junction contained 4 bases not matched to a gene. This CDR3 region has 15 residues. The CDR3 region is CASSRRLAGADTQYF. CDR3 sequence (DNA): TGTGCCAGCAGCAGAAGACTAGCGGGGGCAGATACGCAGTATTTT.

The gene calls are TRBV11-1 and TRBJ2-2, with D perhaps being TRBD1 or TRBD2 (5 bases each). This CDR3 contains 16 residues. The V gene lost 5 bases and the J gene lost 0 bases, with 13 bases spanning the gap. The V gene's germline CDR1 is SGHAT and CDR2 FQDESV (reference sequence). The CDR3 nucleotides read TGTGCCAGCAGCCTCTCTCGGGGCTCGAACACCGGGGAGCTGTTTTTT. This codes for CASSLSRGSNTGELFF.

This clonotype was recorded a few times. The V and J genes are TRBV5-1 and TRBJ2-3; D uncertain. This CDR3 comprises 19 residues. The germline CDR1 and CDR2 sequences are SGHRS and YFSETQ. The germline V and J ends were trimmed by 3 bases and 0 bases, with 23 bases remaining between them. The CDR3: CASSYSPRGSSTSTDTQYF. In nucleotides, the CDR3 is TGCGCCAGCAGCTATTCCCCCAGAGGATCTTCTACTAGCACAGATACGCAGTATTTT.

A few counts support this clonotype. This chain uses TRBV18 with TRBJ1-2; 7 nucleotides line up with TRBD1. The CDR3 totals 13 residues. Germline CDR1 is KGHSH and CDR2 is LQKENI. The ends lost 6 bases at V and 9 bases at J; junction bases unmatched: 10. This CDR3 is CASSLTGDSSYTF. CDR3 DNA: TGTGCCAGCTCTCTCACAGGGGATTCGAGCTACACCTTC.

The CDR3 is CASSPFVGELFF. CDR3 nucleotide sequence: TGTGCCAGCAGCCCGTTTGTCGGGGAGCTGTTTTTT. V usage is TRBV7-2 and J usage is TRBJ2-2, with D unclear. Trimming left V 5 bases short and J 7 bases short, with 8 bases between. This CDR3 is built from 12 residues. CDR1 SGHTA and CDR2 FQGNSA come from the germline V gene.

This clonotype came up a few times. The chain joins TRBV11-3 to TRBJ2-1; 7 bases line up with TRBD2. CDR1 is SGHNT and CDR2 is YENEEA in the germline V gene. The V gene end was trimmed by 1 base and the J gene end by 8 bases; junction bases not matched to a gene: 8. The CDR3 covers 15 residues. In DNA, the CDR3 is TGTGCCAGCAGCTTAGGGGACTACCCCTGGGATGAGCAGTTCTTC. This codes for CASSLGDYPWDEQFF.

The chain carries TRBV9 and TRBJ2-5; D unresolved. Germline CDR1 and CDR2: SGDLS and YYNGEE. V lost 1 base and J lost 4, with 5 bases in between. The CDR3 spans 12 residues. The DNA for the CDR3 is TGTGCCAGCAGCGTAAATGGAGAGACCCAGTACTTC. Protein: CASSVNGETQYF. The full variable domain, its missing parts supplied by reference TRBV9 and TRBJ2-5, is DSGVTQTPKHLITATGQRVTLRCSPRSGDLSVYWYQQSLDQGLQFLIQYYNGEERAKGNILERFSAQQFPDLHSELNLSSLELGDSALYFCASSVNGETQYFGPGTRLLVL.

This clonotype occurred a few times. The chain employs TRBV20-1 and TRBJ2-1, with 11 bases that match TRBD2. V was pared by 7 bases and J by 6 bases, with 8 bases of the junction left unmatched. Germline V gives CDR1 DFQATT, CDR2 SNEGSKA (reference sequence). The CDR3 is 14 amino acids. CDR3 coding DNA: TGCAGTGTCATTAGCGGGAGGGCCACCAATGAGCAGTTCTTC. Translating gives CSVISGRATNEQFF.

The rearrangement uses TRBV6-6 and TRBJ1-4; possibly TRBD1 for D (5 bases). The CDR3 has 14 amino acids. CDR1 and CDR2 (germline): MNHNY, SVGAGI (reference sequence). The V and J ends lost 7 bases and 1 base respectively, with 10 bases between them. DNA of the CDR3: TGTGCCAGCACCCAGGGTCTAACTAATGAAAAACTGTTTTTT. It yields the protein CASTQGLTNEKLFF.

The table lists this clonotype with a few counts. J is TRBJ2-2 and V is TRBV11-3; no clear D. V dropped 4 bases and J dropped 6 bases, with 15 bases sitting between them. The CDR3 length is 15 residues. Germline V gene sequence: CDR1 SGHNT, CDR2 YENEEA. CDR3 in DNA: TGTGCCAGCAGCTCCGCCGGGCTATCGGCCGGGGAGCTGTTTTTT. Translation: CASSSAGLSAGELFF.

In its sample, this clonotype was seen a few times. The chain carries TRBV12-3 or TRBV12-4 and TRBJ1-1; no definite D call. The CDR3 consists of 12 residues. The V and J ends lost 3 bases and 11 bases respectively, with 13 bases between them. The CDR3 sequence: CASSFGEIGAFF. Written as DNA, the CDR3 is TGTGCCAGCAGTTTCGGAGAAATCGGGGCTTTCTTT.